This TCR beta chain was observed in a study of beta chain features in type 1 diabetes. General study results and limits: Within the patient group, naive, central memory and Treg TCRB repertoires appeared more similar to each other than within healthy donors. In every one of the four CD4+ subsets, TCRB CDR3s were moderately but significantly shorter in Type 1 diabetes patients.

The study reverse transcribed the entire isolated RNA, so it sequenced expressed TCRB transcripts. Produced via immunoSEQ multiplex PCR; TCRdb's table is partial and in-frame only. This table holds 500,000 to 650,000 clones, around 12% found once. This clone appeared a few times. The antigen remains unidentified. The sample has other DNA sequences that encode this CDR3 too. Germline V lookup: CDR1 KGHSH, CDR2 LQKENI. The CDR3 length is 15 residues. V gave up 2 bases and J gave up 8 bases, with 13 bases separating them. The sequencing sample was made of naive CD4+ T cells from blood. This sequence originates from a man aged 30-40 years with type 1 diabetes. The V call is TRBV18, the J call TRBJ1-6; possible D gene TRBD1, 6 bases. The CDR3 DNA is TGTGCCAGCTCACCAAGGGGGGAAGGGGATTCACCCCTCCACTTT. It encodes CASSPRGEGDSPLHF.